This T cell receptor (beta chain) was sequenced during a study of blood T cell repertoires in COVID-19. Study context: Both acute and convalescent COVID-19 samples were obtained from the United States, Italy and Spain. Sample material is recorded as cDNA or gDNA derived from T cells, B-cell-depleted T cells, or PBMCs.

This clone was observed a few times. Authors' data handling: It was from reference gene primer amplification that nucleated cell counts were estimated. Clones were read by immunoSEQ multiplex PCR, and TCRdb kept only the in-frame ones, dropping some. V, J and clone size were drawn from that table, and D and trimming were deduced from the DNA. The sample carries about 83,000 clones, about 86% recorded once. This CDR3 spans 13 amino acids. J lost 10 bases, V lost 3 bases, and 2 bases had no gene match. Germline loops: CDR1 MRHNA, CDR2 SNTAGT. The specimen was peripheral blood. This chain joins TRBV6-4 and TRBJ1-6; the match to TRBD1 covers 8 bases. The sequence was obtained from a woman of 80 years or more in a cohort sampled during active or convalescent COVID-19. Written as DNA, the CDR3 is TGTGCCAGCAGTGAAACAGGGGGATCACCCCTCCACTTT. Protein: CASSETGGSPLHF.